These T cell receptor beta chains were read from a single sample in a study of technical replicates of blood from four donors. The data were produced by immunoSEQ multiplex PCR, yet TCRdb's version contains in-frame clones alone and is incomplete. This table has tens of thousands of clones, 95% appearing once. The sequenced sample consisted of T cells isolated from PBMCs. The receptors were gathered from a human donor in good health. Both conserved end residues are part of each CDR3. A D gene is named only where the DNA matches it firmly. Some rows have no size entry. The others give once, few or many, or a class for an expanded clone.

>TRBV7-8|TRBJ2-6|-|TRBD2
CASSQKPSGRAGANVLTF
TGTGCCAGCAGCCAAAAGCCTAGCGGGCGCGCTGGGGCCAACGTCCTGACTTTC
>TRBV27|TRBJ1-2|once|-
CASSHLTGSSNYGYTF
TGTGCCAGCAGCCATTTAACGGGGAGTTCTAACTATGGCTACACCTTC
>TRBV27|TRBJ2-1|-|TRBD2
CASSLVGLAGGPSSEQFF
TGTGCCAGCAGTTTAGTGGGACTAGCGGGAGGGCCAAGTAGTGAGCAGTTCTTC
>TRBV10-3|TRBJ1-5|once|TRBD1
CAIRTDRGNQPQHF
TGTGCCATCAGGACAGACAGGGGAAATCAGCCCCAGCATTTT
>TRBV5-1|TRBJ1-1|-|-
CASSLAPDLNTEAFF
TGCGCCAGCAGCTTGGCCCCGGACTTGAACACTGAAGCTTTCTTT
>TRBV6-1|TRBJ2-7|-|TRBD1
CASRRQGAYEQYF
TGTGCCAGCAGACGACAGGGGGCCTACGAGCAGTACTTC
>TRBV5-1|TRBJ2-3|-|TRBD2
CASSLGIAGYSTDTQYF
TGCGCCAGCAGCTTGGGTATAGCGGGGTATAGCACAGATACGCAGTATTTT
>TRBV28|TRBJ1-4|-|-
CASRTPGPGGVKLFF
TGTGCCAGCAGGACGCCGGGACCCGGCGGGGTAAAACTGTTTTTT
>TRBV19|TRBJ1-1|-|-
CATRFVRGNTEAFF
TGTGCCACCCGTTTTGTCCGGGGGAACACTGAAGCTTTCTTT
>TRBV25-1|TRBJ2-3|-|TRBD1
CASSTRTGGFTDTQYF
TGTGCCAGCAGTACCCGGACAGGGGGCTTCACAGATACGCAGTATTTT
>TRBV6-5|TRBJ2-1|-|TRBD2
CASSYWLAAYNEQFF
TGTGCCAGCAGTTACTGGCTAGCGGCTTACAATGAGCAGTTCTTC
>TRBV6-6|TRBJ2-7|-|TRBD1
CASSYSGTGGYEQYF
TGTGCCAGCAGTTACTCCGGGACAGGGGGCTACGAGCAGTACTTC
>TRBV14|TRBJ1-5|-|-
CASSQAGLGNQPQHF
TGTGCCAGCAGCCAGGCAGGGCTGGGCAATCAGCCCCAGCATTTT
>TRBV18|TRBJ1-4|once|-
CASSLSPADEKLFF
TGTGCCAGCTCACTCTCACCTGCGGATGAAAAACTGTTTTTT
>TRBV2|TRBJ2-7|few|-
CASSTTGYYEQYF
TGTGCCAGCAGTACTACAGGGTACTACGAGCAGTACTTC
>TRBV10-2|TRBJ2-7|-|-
CASSGPYEQYF
TGCGCCAGCAGTGGGCCTTACGAGCAGTACTTC
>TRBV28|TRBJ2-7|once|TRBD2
CASNPAGGPYEQYF
TGTGCCAGCAATCCAGCGGGAGGGCCGTACGAGCAGTACTTC
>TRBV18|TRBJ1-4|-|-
CASSPRTDEKLFF
TGTGCCAGCTCACCCCGGACAGATGAAAAACTGTTTTTT
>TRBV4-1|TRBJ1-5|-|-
CASSLGRGLSNQPQHF
TGCGCCAGCAGCCTCGGGAGGGGACTCAGCAATCAGCCCCAGCATTTT
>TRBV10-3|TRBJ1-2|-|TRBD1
CAISESGTAHGYTF
TGTGCCATCAGTGAGTCAGGGACAGCTCATGGCTACACCTTC
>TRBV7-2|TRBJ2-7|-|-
CASSRSGDYEQYF
TGTGCCAGCAGCCGCTCCGGGGACTACGAGCAGTACTTC
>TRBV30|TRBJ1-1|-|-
CAWTVGVVTEAFF
TGTGCCTGGACTGTAGGGGTGGTGACTGAAGCTTTCTTT
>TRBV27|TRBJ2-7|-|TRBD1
CASSPGPGQLTYEQYF
TGTGCCAGCAGTCCCGGCCCGGGACAGCTGACCTACGAGCAGTACTTC
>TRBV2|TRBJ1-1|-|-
CASTGLNTEAFF
TGTGCCAGCACCGGTTTGAACACTGAAGCTTTCTTT
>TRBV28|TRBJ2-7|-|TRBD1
CASIPQGASVAQQYF
TGTGCCAGCATCCCTCAGGGGGCAAGCGTTGCGCAGCAGTACTTC
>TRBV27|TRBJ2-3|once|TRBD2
CASSQGLAGSRTDTQYF
TGTGCCAGCTCCCAGGGACTAGCGGGATCCCGAACAGATACGCAGTATTTT
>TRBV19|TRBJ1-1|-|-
CASRGHLNTEAFF
TGTGCCAGTAGGGGACACCTGAACACTGAAGCTTTCTTT
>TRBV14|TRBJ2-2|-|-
CASSGRRLNIGELFF
TGTGCCAGCAGCGGTCGGAGACTCAATATTGGGGAGCTGTTTTTT
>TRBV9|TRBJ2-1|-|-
CASSQGGGAYNEQFF
TGTGCCAGCAGCCAAGGAGGGGGGGCCTACAATGAGCAGTTCTTC
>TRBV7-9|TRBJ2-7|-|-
CASSGAQHSYEQYF
TGTGCCAGCAGCGGGGCGCAGCACTCCTACGAGCAGTACTTC
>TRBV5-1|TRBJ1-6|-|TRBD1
CASSKGQGGTPLHF
TGCGCCAGCAGCAAGGGACAGGGGGGGACACCCCTCCACTTT
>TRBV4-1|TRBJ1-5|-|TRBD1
CASSRSVLDRAQPQHF
TGCGCCAGCAGCCGAAGTGTTCTTGACAGGGCACAGCCCCAGCATTTT
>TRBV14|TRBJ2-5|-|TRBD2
CASSQALAGEETQYF
TGTGCCAGCAGCCAAGCACTAGCGGGAGAAGAGACCCAGTACTTC
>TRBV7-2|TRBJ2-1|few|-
CASSYSGPLNEQFF
TGTGCCAGCAGCTATAGCGGACCACTCAATGAGCAGTTCTTC
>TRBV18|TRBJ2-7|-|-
CASSPRDNYEQYF
TGTGCCAGCTCACCCCGGGACAACTACGAGCAGTACTTC
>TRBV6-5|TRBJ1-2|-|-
CASSYSPTIGYGYTF
TGTGCCAGCAGTTACTCGCCGACAATCGGCTATGGCTACACCTTC
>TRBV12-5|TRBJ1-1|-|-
CASGLGQPNTEAFF
TGTGCTAGTGGCCTGGGGCAGCCGAACACTGAAGCTTTCTTT
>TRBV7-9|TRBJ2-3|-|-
CASSLWGVSTDTQYF
TGTGCCAGCAGCCTCTGGGGAGTCAGCACAGATACGCAGTATTTT
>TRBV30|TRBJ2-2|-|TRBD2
CAWSPVPGLAAQGELFF
TGTGCCTGGAGCCCCGTCCCGGGACTAGCGGCGCAGGGGGAGCTGTTTTTT
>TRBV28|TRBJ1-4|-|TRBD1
CASSSPAGGSGTNEKLFF
TGTGCCAGCAGTTCCCCCGCAGGGGGCTCTGGAACTAATGAAAAACTGTTTTTT
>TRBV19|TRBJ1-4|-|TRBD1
CASNPTGTVDEKLFF
TGTGCCAGTAATCCCACCGGGACAGTGGATGAAAAACTGTTTTTT
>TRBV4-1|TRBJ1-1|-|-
CASRLIGQGRLMNTEAFF
TGCGCCAGCAGACTAATAGGGCAGGGTAGGCTGATGAACACTGAAGCTTTCTTT
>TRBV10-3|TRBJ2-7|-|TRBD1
CAIATGDYEQYF
TGTGCCATCGCGACAGGGGACTACGAGCAGTACTTC
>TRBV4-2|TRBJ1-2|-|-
CASSQDRVRVTYTF
TGTGCCAGCAGCCAAGATCGGGTGAGGGTCACCTACACCTTC